The clone carrying this TCR beta chain showed up just a few times. The antigen remains undetermined. These data come from a study of T cells in Graves' hyperthyroidism and ophthalmopathy. Study outcomes and limitations: Ophthalmopathy prediction by the model preceded onset by a median roughly 6 months.

Each patient was aged 18 to 65 and had newly diagnosed hyperthyroidism of under 2 months' duration. Thyroid ultrasound, orbital computed tomography, clinical symptoms, and serum thyroxine and TRAb underpinned diagnoses. The PBMCs had their origin in 10 ml of fresh peripheral blood. RNA transcripts provided the source from which TCR beta CDR3 regions were amplified. Initially, a first-round RT-PCR of the TCR CDR3 employed the HTBI primer set. TCRdb reprocessed the multiplex PCR reads with MiXCR, giving one entry per CDR3 protein. The sample has approximately 700,000 distinct CDR3 sequences; 16% are singletons. The sequenced material came from blood. This clonotype originated in a young man with Graves' hyperthyroidism.

The DNA of the CDR3 is TGCGCCAGCAGCTTGGAATGGGTTCGCGGGGCCAACGTCCTGACTTTC. Residues: CASSLEWVRGANVLTF. The rearrangement links TRBV5-1 to TRBJ2-6; D not resolved. Germline CDR1 SGHRS, CDR2 YFSETQ. Trimming cost V 0 bases and J 4 bases, with 11 bases left between them. There are 16 residues in the CDR3.